The source of this T cell receptor (beta chain) is a study of T cell repertoires in cytomegalovirus infection. Background on the study: Through public TCR beta signatures, both CMV infection and matching HLA type were indicated.

The CDR3 consists of 17 residues. CDR1 is MNHEY, CDR2 SVGEGT, per germline. V was cut by 0 bases and J by 2 bases, with 14 bases left in between. Whole-study results and caveats: Ex vivo, HLA-C-restricted CMV-specific TCR beta clonotypes prevailed over the rest of the response. Cumulative public TCR beta family frequency identified carriers of CMV plus the relevant HLA.

Each CDR3 protein is one row after TCRdb ran MiXCR on the reads. Found here are 560,000 or so distinct CDR3 sequences, more than 15% of them singletons; the top ten hold 24%. The table lists this clonotype with many counts. As yet, its antigen is unknown. The chain couples TRBV6-2 or TRBV6-3 to TRBJ2-1, with D perhaps matching TRBD1 (6 bases). The TCR originated in a human donor in good health (CMV status not recorded). Some clones in this sample may be carry-over from other donors' samples. The sequenced material came from CD8+ T cells from PBMCs. DNA for the CDR3: TGTGCCAGCAGTTACTCCCGTACAGGGTCCCCCTACAATGAGCAGTTCTTC. Translating it yields CASSYSRTGSPYNEQFF.